The rows below give T cell receptor beta chains drawn from one sample of a study of CD4 T cells in relation to SARS-CoV-2 and coronaviruses. These receptors' antigens are unknown. Clones were sequenced by immunoSEQ multiplex PCR, and TCRdb holds only the in-frame ones, with some missing. This sample carries about 26,000 clones, just under 75% of them seen once, and the ten largest clones take under 25%. The specimen was CD4+ T cells from PBMCs, cultured in vitro. These receptors originate from a human donor in good health. CDR3s leave out the opening cysteine and the closing phenylalanine or tryptophan. Rows give clone size only sometimes, using once, few, many, or a class for an expanded clone.

J: TRBJ2-1; size: -; V: TRBV24-1; CDR3: ATSDRPGLAGSDEQF
J: TRBJ1-1; size: -; V: TRBV3-1/TRBV3-2; CDR3: ASSSGGRKDTEAF
J: TRBJ2-5; size: -; V: TRBV7-2; CDR3: ASSLATRETQY
J: TRBJ2-1; size: -; V: TRBV5-1; CDR3: ASSPRDNEQF
J: TRBJ1-6; size: few; V: TRBV7-3; CDR3: ASSWDGYNSPLH
J: TRBJ2-7; size: -; V: TRBV6-2/TRBV6-3; CDR3: ASSYSRDRGSYEQY
J: TRBJ2-7; size: -; V: TRBV7-9; CDR3: ASSSTGTSGLYEQY
J: TRBJ2-3; size: -; V: TRBV11-2; CDR3: ASSFRGSSMTDTQY
J: TRBJ2-3; size: -; V: TRBV7-2; CDR3: ASSSVLGTQY
J: TRBJ2-7; size: -; V: TRBV7-6; CDR3: ASSFGTGGPYEQY
J: TRBJ1-1; size: -; V: TRBV4-3; CDR3: ASSQDPRPENTEAF
J: TRBJ2-5; size: -; V: TRBV7-2; CDR3: ASRPERATETQY
J: TRBJ2-7; size: few; V: TRBV11-2; CDR3: ASSFRGDYLYEQY
J: TRBJ1-5; size: few; V: TRBV6-5; CDR3: ASSYSRDNNQPQH
J: TRBJ2-1; size: few; V: TRBV18; CDR3: ASSPQGAGGTYEQF
J: TRBJ2-7; size: -; V: TRBV6-4; CDR3: ARLLCLEEQY
J: TRBJ2-7; size: -; V: TRBV6-5; CDR3: ASSWAAGVAEQY
J: TRBJ2-1; size: -; V: TRBV19; CDR3: ASSTHSGRSSYNEQF
J: TRBJ2-5; size: few; V: TRBV19; CDR3: ASARLSRETQY
J: TRBJ2-1; size: -; V: TRBV7-8; CDR3: ASRNGVYEQF
J: TRBJ2-3; size: -; V: TRBV30; CDR3: AWSKGSSTDTQY
J: TRBJ1-3; size: -; V: TRBV11-3; CDR3: ASSLDSESGNTIY
J: TRBJ1-2; size: -; V: TRBV18; CDR3: ASSPAGEGYT
J: TRBJ1-2; size: -; V: TRBV25-1; CDR3: ASSEPGTGAQLGGYT
J: TRBJ1-1; size: -; V: TRBV4-1; CDR3: ASSHQTGASTEAF
J: TRBJ2-3; size: -; V: TRBV5-1; CDR3: ASSLEGRGVTDTQY
J: TRBJ2-1; size: -; V: TRBV10-3; CDR3: AISESVQATSYNEQF
J: TRBJ2-2; size: few; V: TRBV6-6; CDR3: ASSYSPENTGELF
J: TRBJ1-2; size: -; V: TRBV7-3; CDR3: ASSLTRTDYGYT